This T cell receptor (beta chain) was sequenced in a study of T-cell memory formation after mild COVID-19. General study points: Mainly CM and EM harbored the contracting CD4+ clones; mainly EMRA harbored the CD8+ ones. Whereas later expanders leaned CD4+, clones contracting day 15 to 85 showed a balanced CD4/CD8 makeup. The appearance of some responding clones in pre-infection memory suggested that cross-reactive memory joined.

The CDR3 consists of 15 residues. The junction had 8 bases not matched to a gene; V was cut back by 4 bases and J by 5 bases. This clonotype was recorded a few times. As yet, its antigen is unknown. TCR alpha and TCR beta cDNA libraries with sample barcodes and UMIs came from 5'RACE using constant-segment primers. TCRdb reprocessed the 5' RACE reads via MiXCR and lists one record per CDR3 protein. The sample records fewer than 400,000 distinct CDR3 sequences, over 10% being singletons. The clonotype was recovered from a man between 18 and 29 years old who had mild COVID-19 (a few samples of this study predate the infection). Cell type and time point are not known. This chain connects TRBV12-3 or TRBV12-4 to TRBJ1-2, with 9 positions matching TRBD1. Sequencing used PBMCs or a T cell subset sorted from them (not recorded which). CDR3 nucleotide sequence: TGTGCCAGCAGTTGGACAGGGGAAAGCCCTTATGGCTACACCTTC. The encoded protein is CASSWTGESPYGYTF.